This T cell receptor (beta chain) stems from a study of blood T cell repertoires in COVID-19. Study details: Samples taken during acute and convalescent COVID-19 were collected in the United States, Italy and Spain.

As handled by the study authors: Amplification from reference gene primers served as the basis for estimated nucleated cell counts. This table comes from immunoSEQ multiplex PCR, and its TCRdb copy is limited to in-frame clones, with some not included. The DNA gave D and trimming, while V, J and clone size come from that table. The sample contains about 220,000 clones, around 81% of which appear only once. With V trimmed by 0 bases and J by 2 bases, 4 bases remained unmatched. The V gene's germline CDR1 is LGHDT and CDR2 YNNKEL (reference sequence). The CDR3 length is 16 residues. Sequencing used peripheral blood. V usage is TRBV3-1 (or the pseudogene TRBV3-2) and J usage is TRBJ2-3; 8 positions match TRBD2. This TCR was sampled from a human donor in a cohort sampled during active COVID-19. In DNA form, the CDR3 reads TGTGCCAGCAGCCAAGACGTAGCGGGAAACACAGATACGCAGTATTTT. Encoded protein: CASSQDVAGNTDTQYF.